This note documents a single T cell receptor beta chain sequence. These data are taken from a study of blood T cell repertoires in COVID-19. Background on the study: Samples of COVID-19 (acute and convalescent) were obtained from the United States, Italy and Spain. T cells, B-cell-depleted T cells, or PBMCs provided the cDNA or gDNA that served as material.

Assay used: immunoSEQ multiplex PCR; TCRdb lists only in-frame clones, some missing. The sample holds approximately 240,000 clones, 87% seen once. Residents of 24 US areas, aged roughly 18 to 95 years, made up the participants. Participants' reported clinical history set cohort assignment. From germline, CDR1 is DFQATT and CDR2 SNEGSKA (reference sequence). V shed 3 bases and J 1 base; nucleotides not matched to a gene: 23. CDR3 length: 20 amino acids. The sequence was collected from a woman under 40 with acute COVID-19. The genes are TRBV20-1 and TRBJ2-5; TRBD1 agrees at 7 bases. The sample was PBMCs or T cells enriched from blood (not recorded which). This CDR3 reads CSASSVLVLGDSKSQETQYF. The CDR3 bases are TGCAGTGCTAGTTCAGTCCTAGTATTAGGGGACAGTAAATCCCAAGAGACCCAGTACTTC.